This passage covers 12 T cell receptor beta chains from one sample sequenced in a study of beta chain features in type 1 diabetes. Whole-study findings and limits: All four CD4+ subsets from Type 1 diabetes patients carried moderately but significantly shorter TCRB CDR3s.

No antigen has been assigned to these receptors. The whole isolated RNA underwent reverse transcription, so sequencing captured expressed TCRB transcripts. This table comes from immunoSEQ multiplex PCR, and its TCRdb copy is limited to in-frame clones, with some not included. The table records about 740,000 clones, 13% of them present only once. The material sequenced was naive CD4+ T cells from blood. Source of these receptors: a man younger than 30 with type 1 diabetes.

This chain uses TRBV7-2 with TRBJ1-3; D is unclear. In germline, CDR1 is SGHTA, CDR2 FQGNSA. Deletions cut 6 bases from V and 6 bases from J, with 15 bases between. This CDR3 region has 14 residues. CDR3 DNA: TGTGCCAGCAGTTCCCAGGCCGCCGAAAACACCATATATTTT. This sequence encodes CASSSQAAENTIYF.

This clone was recorded a few times. The chain has TRBV11-2 and TRBJ1-2; D is unclear. Germline lookup yields CDR1 SGHAT and CDR2 FQNNGV. V lost 4 bases, J lost 0 bases, and 12 bases lay in between. The CDR3 is 15 amino acids. The CDR3 DNA is TGTGCCAGCAGCTCTAGGACGTCTACTAACTATGGCTACACCTTC. This sequence encodes CASSSRTSTNYGYTF.

A few counts support this clone. This chain connects TRBV29-1 to TRBJ2-3; 12 bases are shared with TRBD2. The CDR3 consists of 15 residues. CDR1 SQVTM and CDR2 ANQGSEA come from the germline V gene. The V gene end was trimmed by 6 bases and the J gene end by 0 bases; junction bases not matched to a gene: 4. CDR3 loop: CSVPTSGGSTDTQYF. The CDR3 DNA reads as TGCAGCGTGCCGACTAGCGGGGGCAGCACAGATACGCAGTATTTT.

The chain has TRBV5-4 and TRBJ2-3; D is unclear. The germline gives CDR1 SGHNT, CDR2 YYREEE (reference sequence). CDR3 length: 11 residues. Deletions cut 2 bases from V and 4 bases from J, with 2 bases between. The CDR3 bases are TGTGCCAGCAGCTTCGCAGATACGCAGTATTTT. It is translated as CASSFADTQYF.

This clone has only a few counts. This chain uses TRBV28 with TRBJ2-5; 9 bases match TRBD1. This CDR3 comprises 15 residues. Germline lookup yields CDR1 MDHEN and CDR2 SYDVKM. V lost 6 bases, J lost 1 base, and 6 bases stayed unmatched. This CDR3 is CASSPGTGIQETQYF. CDR3 coding DNA: TGTGCCAGCAGCCCCGGGACAGGGATCCAAGAGACCCAGTACTTC.

J is TRBJ2-7 and V is TRBV14, with TRBD1 identical over 7 bases. The V gene end was trimmed by 4 bases and the J gene end by 6 bases; junction bases not matched to a gene: 12. CDR3 length: 15 residues. Germline V lookup: CDR1 SGHDN, CDR2 FVKESK. This CDR3 is CASSLADRDAGEQYF. CDR3 nucleotide sequence: TGTGCCAGCAGCCTGGCCGACAGGGATGCGGGCGAGCAGTACTTC.

CDR3 in DNA: TGTGCCAGCAGCTTAGGGAGATGGAGCGGGGCCAACGTCCTGACTTTC. It specifies CASSLGRWSGANVLTF. The chain joins TRBV7-9 to TRBJ2-6; D call uncertain. This CDR3 contains 16 residues. Germline loops: CDR1 SEHNR, CDR2 FQNEAQ (reference sequence). Between the trimmed V and J ends, which lost 1 base and 4 bases, there was a span of 11 bases.

This clone has more than one count but fewer than ten. This chain uses TRBV2 with TRBJ2-7, with D possibly matching TRBD2 (7 bases). V dropped 7 bases and J dropped 3 bases, with 16 bases sitting between them. The V gene's germline CDR1 is SNHLY and CDR2 FYNNEI. The CDR3 is 14 residues long. The CDR3 spells CASTPREGGYEQYF. CDR3 DNA: TGTGCCAGCACCCCAAGGGAGGGGGGCTACGAGCAGTACTTC.

This clone was seen more than once but under ten times. The chain couples TRBV7-9 to TRBJ1-1; 7 bases match TRBD1. The CDR3 length is 14 residues. J lost 4 bases, V lost 0 bases, and 2 bases had no gene match. Germline CDR1 SEHNR, CDR2 FQNEAQ (reference sequence). This CDR3 reads CASSLAGTATEAFF. The CDR3 DNA reads as TGTGCCAGCAGCTTAGCGGGGACAGCCACTGAAGCTTTCTTT.

Points on this clone: Other DNA sequences from this sample encode an identical CDR3 as well. The chain is built from TRBV6-5 and TRBJ1-1; D not resolved. Germline CDR1 MNHEY, CDR2 SVGAGI. V shed 6 bases and J shed 1 base, with 3 bases lying between them. The CDR3 is 11 amino acids. Here the CDR3 DNA reads TGTGCCAGCAGGGAGAACACTGAAGCTTTCTTT. Translating gives CASRENTEAFF.

In this sample, this clone turned up a few times. The rearrangement uses TRBV7-7 and TRBJ2-2; D may be TRBD2 (5 bases). This CDR3 region has 13 residues. Germline loops: CDR1 SSHAT, CDR2 FNYEAQ (reference sequence). In DNA form, the CDR3 reads TGTGCTAGTTCGGGGTCGGTCACCGGGGAGCTGTTTTTT. Encoded protein: CASSGSVTGELFF.

In this sample, this clone turned up a few times. This rearrangement joins TRBV2 to TRBJ1-2; D is undetermined. The CDR3 has 13 residues. V was trimmed by 4 bases and J by 4 bases, leaving 10 bases between them. From germline, CDR1 is SNHLY and CDR2 FYNNEI. The CDR3 DNA sequence: TGTGCCAGCAGTGCCGGCAGCCTCTATGGCTACACCTTC. Its protein product is CASSAGSLYGYTF.